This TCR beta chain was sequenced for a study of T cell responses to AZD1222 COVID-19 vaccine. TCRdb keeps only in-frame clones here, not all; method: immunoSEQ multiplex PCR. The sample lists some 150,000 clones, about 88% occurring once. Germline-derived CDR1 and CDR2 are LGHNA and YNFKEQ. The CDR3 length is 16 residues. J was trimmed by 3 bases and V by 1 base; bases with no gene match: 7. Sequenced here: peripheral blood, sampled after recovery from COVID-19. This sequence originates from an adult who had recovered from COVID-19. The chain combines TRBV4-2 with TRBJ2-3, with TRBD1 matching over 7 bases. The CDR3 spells CASSQANRGRTDTQYF. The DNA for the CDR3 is TGTGCCAGCAGCCAAGCGAACAGGGGAAGGACAGATACGCAGTATTTT.